This entry lists 8 T cell receptor beta chains sequenced from one sample in a study of lymphopenia after photon versus proton radiotherapy. Using immunoSEQ multiplex PCR, the repertoire was profiled, and TCRdb retains in-frame clones only, with some absent. In the table there are more than 4,000 clones, around 88% of which are singletons. The specimen was peripheral blood, collected from a patient treated with photon-based radiotherapy. These receptors were taken from an elderly man with cholangiocarcinoma.

Regarding this clone: At one of its ends the junction is not consistent with the germline gene, which may arise from a read error. The chain carries TRBV15 and TRBJ1-5; TRBD1 is a possible D gene (6 bases). The germline CDR1 and CDR2 sequences are LNHNV and YYDKDF (reference sequence). The CDR3 has 15 residues. The CDR3, as DNA: TGTGCCACCAGCCCGACAGGTAATAGCAGTCAGCCCCAGCATTTT. It translates to CATSPTGNSSQPQHF. The whole variable domain, remainder taken from reference TRBV15 and TRBJ1-5, is DAMVIQNPRYQVTQFGKPVTLSCSQTLNHNVMYWYQQKSSQAPKLLFHYYDKDFNNEADTPDNFQSRRPNTSFCFLDIRSPGLGDTAMYLCATSPTGNSSQPQHFGDGTRLSIL.

In regard to this clone: One end of the junction does not line up with germline, which may come from a read error. The rearrangement links TRBV6-1 to TRBJ1-5; 7 bases fit TRBD1. CDR3 length: 14 residues. In germline, CDR1 is MNHNS, CDR2 SASEGT. The CDR3 sequence: CASSEGDSFQPQHF. The CDR3 bases are TGTGCCAGCAGCGAAGGGGACAGTTTTCAGCCCCAGCATTTT.

V gene TRBV25-1 combines with J gene TRBJ2-3, with 14 bases identical to TRBD2. After removal of 5 bases from V and 5 bases from J, the junction contained 6 bases not matched to a gene. CDR1 MGHDK and CDR2 SYGVNS come from the germline V gene. The CDR3 loop spans 16 amino acids. The CDR3 sequence is CASSLTSGGAKDTQYF. The CDR3 nucleotides read TGTGCCAGCAGTTTGACTAGCGGGGGGGCGAAAGATACGCAGTATTTT.

The J gene is TRBJ1-5, the V gene TRBV28; D is unclear. Germline CDR1 MDHEN, CDR2 SYDVKM. This CDR3 is 12 amino acids long. V lost 3 bases to trimming and J lost 6 bases, with 6 bases between them. CDR3 sequence: CASSFVGQPQHF. The CDR3 DNA follows: TGTGCCAGCAGTTTCGTGGGTCAGCCCCAGCATTTT.

J is TRBJ1-5 and V is TRBV28; D not certain. Trimming took 3 bases from V and 1 from J, leaving 13 bases between them. The CDR3 loop spans 16 amino acids. Germline-derived CDR1 and CDR2 are MDHEN and SYDVKM. The CDR3 is CASSLIQTHSNQPQHF. In DNA, the CDR3 is TGTGCCAGCAGTTTGATTCAGACGCACAGCAATCAGCCCCAGCATTTT.

The chain employs TRBV2 and TRBJ1-2; D remains unclear. Between the trimmed V and J ends, which lost 2 bases and 8 bases, there was a span of 9 bases. Germline V lookup: CDR1 SNHLY, CDR2 FYNNEI. The CDR3 sequence is 12 residues long. The DNA of the CDR3 is TGTGCCAGCAGTGAATATCTGGGCGGCTACACCTTC. This encodes CASSEYLGGYTF. Drawing the rest from reference TRBV2 and TRBJ1-2, the complete variable domain is EPEVTQTPSHQVTQMGQEVILRCVPISNHLYFYWYRQILGQKVEFLVSFYNNEISEKSEIFDDQFSVERPDGSNFTLKIRSTKLEDSAMYFCASSEYLGGYTFGSGTRLTVV.

This clone appeared a single time. This chain joins TRBV13 and TRBJ1-1, with TRBD1 matching over 7 bases. Trimming removed 0 bases from V and 0 bases from J; junction bases left unmatched: 4. The CDR3 spans 16 residues. The germline V gene encodes CDR1 PRHDT and CDR2 FYEKMQ (reference sequence). The CDR3 is CASSLGTGRMNTEAFF. The CDR3, as DNA: TGTGCCAGCAGCTTAGGGACAGGGAGGATGAACACTGAAGCTTTCTTT.

V is TRBV10-1 and J is TRBJ2-2; possible D gene TRBD1, 6 bases. Trimming shortened V by 8 bases and J by 0 bases, and 13 bases separated the two germline ends. CDR3 size: 15 residues. Germline V gives CDR1 WNHNN, CDR2 SYGVQD (reference sequence). CDR3 DNA: TGCGCCAGCGAGAGGACAGAGGCGAACACCGGGGAGCTGTTTTTT. Protein: CASERTEANTGELFF.